The rows below give T cell receptor beta chains drawn from one sample of a study of T cells in localized non-small cell lung cancer. Profiled with immunoSEQ multiplex PCR; TCRdb holds only in-frame clones, not every one. Here the sample spans around 67,000 clones, roughly 88% being singletons. Sequences were derived from peripheral blood, sampled before any cancer treatment. These receptors were taken from a woman aged 35-75 years with stage I lung adenocarcinoma. CDR3s include the opening cysteine and the closing phenylalanine or tryptophan. The D gene is left open where the match is weak. Some rows mark clone size as missing; the rest say once, few, many or name a class of expanded clone.

D gene	J gene	V gene	clone size	CDR3 protein
.	TRBJ1-2	TRBV27	.	CASSWGSRSTNYGYTF
.	TRBJ2-7	TRBV7-8	once	CASSWGGQTYEQYF
TRBD1	TRBJ1-6	TRBV10-2	few	CATAGQGNSPLHF
.	TRBJ2-1	TRBV7-9	.	CASSLGSEQFF
.	TRBJ2-2	TRBV7-3	.	CASSLMGDSNTGELFF
.	TRBJ2-6	TRBV28	.	CASTGGANVLTF
TRBD2	TRBJ2-7	TRBV5-1	few	CASSSNPSGSSYEQYF
.	TRBJ2-1	TRBV4-3	.	CASSQDYSYSYNEQFF
.	TRBJ1-5	TRBV12-5	.	CASGSQFLAGPQHF
.	TRBJ1-1	TRBV5-6	.	CASSLRTGSGGRSGGAFF
.	TRBJ2-7	TRBV13	.	CASSPARITAGIYEQYF
TRBD1	TRBJ2-2	TRBV6-1	medium-sized	CASSVRQGTGELFF
TRBD2	TRBJ2-2	TRBV28	.	CASSLAGESTGELFF
.	TRBJ1-3	TRBV29-1	.	CSVVGYGVGNTIYF
.	TRBJ2-3	TRBV7-6	.	CASSLEGVASTDTQYF
TRBD2	TRBJ2-1	TRBV11-2	once	CASSLGTSGGADNEQFF
TRBD1	TRBJ1-2	TRBV5-1	.	CASSADRGGYGYTF
.	TRBJ2-7	TRBV2	.	CASRTSEQYF
.	TRBJ2-2	TRBV11-3	.	CASSSQGPTGELFF
TRBD1	TRBJ2-1	TRBV6-6	.	CASSYSRQGQFF
.	TRBJ2-3	TRBV2	.	CASTVRITDTQYF
TRBD2	TRBJ2-1	TRBV11-3	.	CASSLSGSSYNEQFF
TRBD2	TRBJ2-1	TRBV2	.	CASSPTSGRGHEQFF
TRBD2	TRBJ2-7	TRBV5-1	.	CASSLALAGSLEQYF
.	TRBJ2-7	TRBV19	.	CASQREGTDTYEQYF
TRBD1	TRBJ1-5	TRBV27	.	CASSLWQGASAQHF
TRBD1	TRBJ1-5	TRBV6-1	.	CAGMTGGNSNQPQHF
.	TRBJ2-3	TRBV18	.	CASSPLSTDTQYF
TRBD1	TRBJ2-7	TRBV18	.	CASSPLFGGQGLYEQYF
.	TRBJ2-4	TRBV7-9	.	CASSAPYISRGGDKNIQYF
.	TRBJ2-1	TRBV10-3	.	CAISARGDGYNEQFF
.	TRBJ1-1	TRBV5-4	.	CASSPQQGRNTEAFF
TRBD1	TRBJ2-6	TRBV19	.	CASSIQGARGTGANVLTF
TRBD1	TRBJ2-7	TRBV10-1	.	CASSGDRVGEQYF
.	TRBJ1-3	TRBV19	.	CASSVGQAGNTIYF
.	TRBJ1-1	TRBV2	.	CASSEIHQGTEAFF
.	TRBJ2-7	TRBV4-2	.	CASSQVGPSSYEQYF
.	TRBJ1-2	TRBV29-1	.	CSVEWGFNYGYTF
TRBD1	TRBJ1-2	TRBV27	.	CASSLSVEGQTGKVHGYTF
.	TRBJ2-1	TRBV2	.	CASSPRSGTLSEQFF
TRBD1	TRBJ1-1	TRBV7-2	.	CASSSPGRTGKLNTEAFF
.	TRBJ2-1	TRBV4-2	once	CASSFSSDSSYNEQFF
.	TRBJ2-7	TRBV15	.	CATSRDNRATKQYF
.	TRBJ2-1	TRBV10-2	.	CASTPDGSYNEQFF
TRBD2	TRBJ2-3	TRBV19	.	CASSNSGGTDTQYF
.	TRBJ2-7	TRBV11-2	.	CASSLEGGYSYEQYF
TRBD2	TRBJ2-1	TRBV30	few	CAWGIGLTSGSNEQFF
.	TRBJ1-5	TRBV6-1	.	CASSALGSGQPQHF
.	TRBJ2-5	TRBV6-5	.	CASSYGETQYF
.	TRBJ1-5	TRBV5-1	.	CASSLEEGNQPQHF
.	TRBJ1-1	TRBV9	.	CASSVAGEGRVGTEAFF
.	TRBJ2-7	TRBV6-1	.	CASSGGVEQYF
.	TRBJ2-3	TRBV7-8	.	CASSPWVTDTQYF